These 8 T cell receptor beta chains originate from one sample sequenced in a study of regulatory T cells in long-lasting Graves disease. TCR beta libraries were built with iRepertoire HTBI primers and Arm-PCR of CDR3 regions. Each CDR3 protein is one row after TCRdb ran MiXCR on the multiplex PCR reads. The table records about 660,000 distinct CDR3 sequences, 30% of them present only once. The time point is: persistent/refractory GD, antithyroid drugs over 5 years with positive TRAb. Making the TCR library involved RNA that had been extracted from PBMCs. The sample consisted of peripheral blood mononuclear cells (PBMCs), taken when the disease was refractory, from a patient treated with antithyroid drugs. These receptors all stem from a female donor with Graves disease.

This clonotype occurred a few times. Written as DNA, the CDR3 is TGTGCCAGCAGCTTGAATACAGGGCAGGGCAATCAGCCCCAGCATTTT. Its protein is CASSLNTGQGNQPQHF. V usage is TRBV13 and J usage is TRBJ1-5; D possibly corresponds to TRBD1 (6 bases). The CDR3 is 16 residues long. Germline V gene data show CDR1 as PRHDT and CDR2 as FYEKMQ (reference sequence). The V gene lost 3 bases and the J gene lost 2 bases, with 14 bases spanning the gap.

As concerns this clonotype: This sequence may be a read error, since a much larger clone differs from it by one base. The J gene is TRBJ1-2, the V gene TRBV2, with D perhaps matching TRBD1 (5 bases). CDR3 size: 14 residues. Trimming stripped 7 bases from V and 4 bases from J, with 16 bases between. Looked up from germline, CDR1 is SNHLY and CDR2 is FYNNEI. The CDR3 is CASTPWGVGYGYTF. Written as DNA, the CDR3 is TGTGCCAGCACCCCTTGGGGGGTTGGCTATGGCTACACCTTC.

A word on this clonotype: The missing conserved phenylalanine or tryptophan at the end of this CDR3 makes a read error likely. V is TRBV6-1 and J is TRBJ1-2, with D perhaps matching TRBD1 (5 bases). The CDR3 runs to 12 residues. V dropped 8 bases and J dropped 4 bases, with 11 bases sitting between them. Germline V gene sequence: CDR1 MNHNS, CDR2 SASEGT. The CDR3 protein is CASQGGTYGYTS. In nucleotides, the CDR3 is TGTGCCAGCCAGGGCGGGACCTATGGCTACACCTCC.

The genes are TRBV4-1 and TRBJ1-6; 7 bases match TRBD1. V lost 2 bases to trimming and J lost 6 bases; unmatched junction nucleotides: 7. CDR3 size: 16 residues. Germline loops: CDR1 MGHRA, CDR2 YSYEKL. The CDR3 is CASSQFVNRGNSPLHF. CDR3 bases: TGCGCCAGCAGCCAATTCGTTAACAGGGGTAATTCACCCCTCCACTTT.

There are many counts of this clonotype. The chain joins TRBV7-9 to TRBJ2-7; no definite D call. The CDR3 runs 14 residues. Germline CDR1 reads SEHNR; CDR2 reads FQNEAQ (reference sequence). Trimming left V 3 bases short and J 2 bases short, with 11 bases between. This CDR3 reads CASSFASGPYEQYF. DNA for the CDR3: TGTGCCAGCAGCTTCGCTTCGGGCCCCTACGAGCAGTACTTC.

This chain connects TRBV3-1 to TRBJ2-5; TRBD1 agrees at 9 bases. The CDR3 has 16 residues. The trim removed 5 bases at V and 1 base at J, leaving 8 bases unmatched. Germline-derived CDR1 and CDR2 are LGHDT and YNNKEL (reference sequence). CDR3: CASSVEGDRVQETQYF. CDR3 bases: TGTGCCAGCAGCGTAGAGGGGGACAGGGTCCAAGAGACCCAGTACTTC.

The CDR3 is CACLYREGTGELFF. In nucleotides, the CDR3 is TGTGCCTGCCTTTACAGGGAGGGGACCGGGGAGCTGTTTTTT. This sequence joins TRBV28 and TRBJ2-2; D possibly corresponds to TRBD2 (7 bases). CDR3 size: 14 residues. The V end lost 11 bases, the J end lost 5 bases, and 18 bases lay between the germline ends. Germline-derived CDR1 and CDR2 are MDHEN and SYDVKM.

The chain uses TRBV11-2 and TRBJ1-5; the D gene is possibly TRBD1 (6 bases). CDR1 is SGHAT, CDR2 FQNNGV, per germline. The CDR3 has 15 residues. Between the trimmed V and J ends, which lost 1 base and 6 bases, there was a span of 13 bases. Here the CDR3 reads CASSLVRGRGQPQHF. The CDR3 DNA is TGTGCCAGCAGCTTAGTCAGGGGCCGGGGTCAGCCCCAGCATTTT.